This T cell receptor beta chain was recovered during a study of T-cell reconstitution after alpha-beta-depleted transplantation in children. Study results and caveats: The authors attributed T-cell counts and diversity one year after transplant mostly to newly produced T cells. In some patients, recipient T cells and intrathymic progenitors surviving conditioning explained high day-60 diversity. As was reported, about two months after transplant, alpha-beta T cells came from several hundred expanded graft clones.

Germline V lookup: CDR1 SEHNR, CDR2 FQNEAQ (reference sequence). The V and J ends lost 3 bases and 0 bases respectively, with 9 bases between them. The CDR3 has 14 residues. This clonotype was counted many times. What it binds is unknown. Preparation of the TCRbeta library was carried out with unique molecular identifiers. TCRdb recomputed calls from the PCR reads with MiXCR, one row per CDR3 protein. This table holds approximately 490,000 distinct CDR3 sequences, roughly a tenth found once. This receptor was taken from a child under 10 years old with inherited bone marrow failure, due to receive a stem cell transplant. This specimen consisted of PBMCs, obtained before TCRalphabeta/CD19-depleted stem cell transplant. The chain links TRBV7-9 to TRBJ2-7, with D unclear. The CDR3 DNA reads as TGTGCCAGCAGCTTCGAACGGTCCTCCTACGAGCAGTACTTC. Amino acids: CASSFERSSYEQYF.